One and the same sample provided the 16 T cell receptor beta chains below, sequenced in a study of T cells in Graves' hyperthyroidism and ophthalmopathy. Regions amplified from RNA transcripts were the TCR beta CDR3 regions. HTBI primers were used for first-round RT-PCR of the TCR CDR3. TCRdb independently ran MiXCR on the multiplex PCR reads; one entry per CDR3 protein. This table has over 350,000 distinct CDR3 sequences, 14% to 15% appearing once. The sequencing input was blood. These receptors originate from a man between 18 and 35 years old with Graves' ophthalmopathy.

V usage is TRBV6-1 and J usage is TRBJ1-2; D remains ambiguous. This CDR3 has 12 amino acids. CDR1 MNHNS and CDR2 SASEGT come from the germline V gene. V shed 8 bases and J shed 5 bases, with 12 bases lying between them. CDR3 bases: TGTGCCAGCGGAGCCCTTTCATATGGCTACACCTTC. This codes for CASGALSYGYTF.

This chain joins TRBV20-1 and TRBJ1-4, with D unclear. The CDR3 loop spans 13 amino acids. Trimming took 0 bases from V and 8 from J, leaving 10 bases between them. Germline CDR1 is DFQATT and CDR2 is SNEGSKA (reference sequence). CDR3 nucleotides: TGCAGTGCTAGAGATGTCGGAGTAGAAAAACTGTTTTTT. Protein: CSARDVGVEKLFF.

This chain joins TRBV5-5 and TRBJ2-1, with a tentative D call TRBD1 (5 bases). The CDR3 length is 14 residues. V lost 2 bases and J 8 bases, leaving 14 bases between the germline ends. Looked up from germline, CDR1 is SGHKS and CDR2 is YYEKEE (reference sequence). CDR3 amino acids: CASSLDPWGYEQFF. CDR3 nucleotide sequence: TGTGCCAGCAGCTTAGACCCTTGGGGCTATGAGCAGTTCTTC.

The genes are TRBV19 and TRBJ2-7; D is tentatively TRBD1 or TRBD2 (5 bases each). The CDR3 loop spans 15 amino acids. Germline CDR1 reads LNHDA; CDR2 reads SQIVND (reference sequence). V lost 1 base and J lost 2, with 12 bases in between. The CDR3 loop is CASSIGGGYTYEQYF. The CDR3 DNA is TGTGCCAGTAGTATAGGTGGGGGTTACACCTACGAGCAGTACTTC.

V usage is TRBV19 and J usage is TRBJ2-3, with TRBD2 as a possible D gene (5 bases). Per germline, CDR1 LNHDA and CDR2 SQIVND (reference sequence). The CDR3 covers 18 residues. V was trimmed by 3 bases and J by 0 bases, leaving 19 bases between them. CDR3 protein: CASSIRHLRVLSTDTQYF. The DNA for the CDR3 is TGTGCCAGTAGTATCAGACATTTGCGGGTCCTAAGCACAGATACGCAGTATTTT.

This clonotype was found many times. The chain employs TRBV11-2 and TRBJ2-2; a weak D match, TRBD1 (5 bases). V gave up 2 bases and J gave up 3 bases, with 10 bases separating them. This CDR3 is built from 15 residues. The germline gives CDR1 SGHAT, CDR2 FQNNGV. CDR3 residues: CASSLSRADTGELFF. CDR3 bases: TGTGCCAGCAGCTTAAGCAGGGCGGACACCGGGGAGCTGTTTTTT. Variable domain in full (rest from reference TRBV11-2 and TRBJ2-2): EAGVAQSPRYKIIEKRQSVAFWCNPISGHATLYWYQQILGQGPKLLIQFQNNGVVDDSQLPKDRFSAERLKGVDSTLKIQPAKLEDSAVYLCASSLSRADTGELFFGEGSRLTVL.

This clonotype was found many times. The chain uses TRBV20-1 and TRBJ2-7; no clear D gene. CDR3 size: 12 residues. Germline CDR1 reads DFQATT; CDR2 reads SNEGSKA (reference sequence). Deletions cut 4 bases from V and 2 bases from J, with 9 bases between. The DNA for the CDR3 is TGCAGTGCTAAGGACGGAGCCTACGAGCAGTACTTC. This translates into CSAKDGAYEQYF.

As regards this clonotype: A much larger clone sits a single nucleotide away, making a read error possible. The chain is built from TRBV24-1 and TRBJ2-3, with 9 bases identical to TRBD2. The CDR3 runs to 18 residues. V lost 0 bases and J lost 4; bases outside the gene matches: 10. Germline CDR1 KGHDR, CDR2 SFDVKD. Written as DNA, the CDR3 is TGTGCCACCAGTGATTTGCGCTGGCGGGGGGGTGAATCAGATACGCAGTATTTT. Translating it yields CATSDLRWRGGESDTQYF.

This clonotype was recorded many times. CDR3 coding DNA: TGTGCCTGGAGTGTACAAGTTGCTAATGAGCAGTTCTTC. It encodes CAWSVQVANEQFF. The rearrangement links TRBV30 to TRBJ2-1; D unclear. Trimming pared 0 bases from V and 7 bases from J, leaving 10 bases between. The CDR3 is 13 residues long. The germline CDR1 and CDR2 sequences are GTSNPN and SVGIG (reference sequence).

This clonotype was counted at least ten times. The gene calls are TRBV6-1 and TRBJ2-1, with TRBD1 as a possible D gene (5 bases). Deletions cut 7 bases from V and 8 bases from J, with 21 bases between. This CDR3 spans 15 amino acids. Looked up from germline, CDR1 is MNHNS and CDR2 is SASEGT. CDR3 bases: TGTGCCAGCACTTTTGAAGGGGCCATGGCGCATGAGCAGTTCTTC. Translating it yields CASTFEGAMAHEQFF.

The rearrangement joins TRBV12-3 or TRBV12-4 to TRBJ2-5, with 8 bases identical to TRBD2. V lost 6 bases, J lost 4 bases, and 7 bases stayed unmatched. This CDR3 is 14 amino acids long. The CDR3 here is CASRQGLARETQYF. CDR3 nucleotides: TGTGCCAGCAGACAAGGACTAGCACGAGAGACCCAGTACTTC.

This clonotype has a count of ten or more. The chain uses TRBV7-8 and TRBJ2-1, with TRBD2 identical over 8 bases. CDR3 size: 16 residues. The junction had 16 bases not matched to a gene; V was cut back by 1 base and J by 14 bases. The V gene's germline CDR1 is SGHVS and CDR2 FQNEAQ. The CDR3 DNA reads TGTGCCAGCAGCTTAGAGAGCGGGAGAGCGAATAGGCACGAGTTCTTC. Its translation: CASSLESGRANRHEFF.

This sequence joins TRBV24-1 and TRBJ1-2, with D maybe TRBD1 (6 bases). The CDR3 extends over 13 amino acids. The V and J ends lost 1 base and 8 bases respectively, with 10 bases between them. Germline V lookup: CDR1 KGHDR, CDR2 SFDVKD. For the CDR3, the DNA is TGTGCCACCAGTGATTTCCAGACAGGCGGCTACACCTTC. It codes for CATSDFQTGGYTF.

This clonotype was picked up many times. The rearrangement joins TRBV24-1 to TRBJ2-1; TRBD1 aligns across 7 bases. CDR1 is KGHDR and CDR2 is SFDVKD in the germline V gene. There are 15 residues in the CDR3. V shed 4 bases, J shed 4 bases, and the junction held 6 bases outside the gene matches. CDR3 nucleotides: TGTGCCACCAGTGAACCAAGGACAGGATACAATGAGCAGTTCTTC. As protein: CATSEPRTGYNEQFF.

For this clonotype: The junction departs from germline at one end; a sequencing error may be responsible. The chain recombines TRBV28 with TRBJ2-6, with 7 nucleotides matching TRBD1. CDR1 MDHEN and CDR2 SYDVKM come from the germline V gene. This CDR3 has 15 residues. The CDR3 region is CASRRQGTGANVLAF. The CDR3 coding sequence is TGTGCCAGCAGACGACAGGGCACTGGGGCCAACGTCCTGGCTTTC.

This clonotype has a count of ten or more. CDR3 sequence reads: CASGFTGVNSPLHF. CDR3 DNA: TGTGCCAGCGGGTTTACAGGGGTGAATTCACCCCTCCACTTT. This chain connects TRBV12-3 or TRBV12-4 to TRBJ1-6; 7 bases fit TRBD1. The CDR3 length is 14 residues. Trimming took 8 bases from V and 7 from J; bases not matched to a gene: 8.